What follows are 15 T cell receptor beta chains derived from one specimen sequenced in a study of T cells in women clearing cervical HPV infection. TCRdb's table, derived via immunoSEQ multiplex PCR, lists solely in-frame clones and lacks some. Its clone listing holds approximately 41,000 clones. The sequenced sample consisted of blood buffy coat. These receptors originate from a woman aged 18 to 75 with a cervical HPV16 infection that either progressed to CIN3+ or cleared (not recorded which).

According to its frequency, this clone is medium-sized (0.01 to 0.1%). The CDR3 is cut off 3 residues early in the read; its end comes from the germline J gene. The rearrangement links TRBV5-5 to TRBJ1-1; TRBD1 is a possible D gene (5 bases). CDR1 SGHKS and CDR2 YYEKEE come from the germline V gene (reference sequence). Deletions cut 4 bases from V and 3 bases from J, with 13 bases between. This CDR3 is 14 amino acids long. CDR3 sequence: CASSPHWGDTEAFF. The CDR3 bases that were read are TGTGCCAGCAGCCCACATTGGGGGGACACTGAA.

About this clone: Read sequence stops 3 residues before the CDR3 end, and the germline J gene provides the missing end. The chain is built from TRBV19 and TRBJ2-3; 11 bases map to TRBD2. CDR3 size: 18 residues. J was trimmed by 3 bases and V by 1 base; bases with no gene match: 9. In germline, CDR1 is LNHDA, CDR2 SQIVND (reference sequence). CDR3 bases read: TGTGCCAGTAGTATAGGCCCTCCGGGACTAGCGGTTACAGATACG. Translation gives CASSIGPPGLAVTDT. The CDR3 as a whole reads CASSIGPPGLAVTDTQYF.

Turning to this clone: Coverage ceases 3 residues before the CDR3 finishes, and the germline J gene fills in the end. Other DNA sequences in this specimen translate into the identical CDR3. The chain has TRBV5-6 and TRBJ1-1; a weak D match, TRBD1 (5 bases). V gave up 4 bases and J gave up 6 bases, with 16 bases separating them. The CDR3 sequence is 14 residues long. In germline, CDR1 is SGHDT, CDR2 YYEEEE. Partial CDR3 DNA: TGTGCCAGCAGCCTGGTTCGGGGGTTGGCTGAA. This sequence encodes CASSLVRGLAE. The whole CDR3 sequence is CASSLVRGLAEAFF.

Note on this clone: The read gets to within 3 residues of the CDR3 end, and the germline J gene fills in the rest. The chain employs TRBV19 and TRBJ2-1; D remains ambiguous. CDR3 length: 16 amino acids. Trimming took off 3 bases at V and 3 bases at J, with 15 bases between the two ends. Germline CDR1 is LNHDA and CDR2 is SQIVND (reference sequence). The CDR3 bases that were read are TGTGCCAGTAGTATGACTCTTTCCCATCTCTACAATGAG. Translating gives CASSMTLSHLYNE. The CDR3 in full is CASSMTLSHLYNEQFF.

As regards this clone: The read ends 3 residues before the CDR3 terminus; that terminus is restored from the germline J gene. This sample also contains other DNA sequences that code for the same CDR3. This chain connects TRBV19 to TRBJ2-2, with D unclear. V was shortened by 1 base and J by 1 base, with 4 bases between the two germline ends. Looked up from germline, CDR1 is LNHDA and CDR2 is SQIVND (reference sequence). This CDR3 spans 14 amino acids. The CDR3 bases that were read are TGTGCCAGTAGTATAGGTCAGAACACCGGGGAG. Its protein is CASSIGQNTGE. The whole CDR3 sequence is CASSIGQNTGELFF.

CDR3 DNA (partial): TGTGCCAGTACCTCAGGGCCGGTGAACACTGAA. Its translation is CASTSGPVNTE. In full, the CDR3 reads CASTSGPVNTEAFF. The chain recombines TRBV19 with TRBJ1-1; weak D call: TRBD1 (5 bases). The CDR3 goes on 3 residues after the read ends, and that part is filled in from the germline J gene. CDR3 length equals 14 residues. CDR1 LNHDA and CDR2 SQIVND come from the germline V gene (reference sequence). Trimming left V 7 bases short and J 0 bases short, with 12 bases between.

On this clone itself: The read terminates 3 residues ahead of where the CDR3 ends, so the germline J gene completes it. This rearrangement joins TRBV12-5 to TRBJ2-1; 10 bases line up with TRBD1. Germline trimming cut 1 base from V and 8 bases from J; bases unmatched to any gene: 5. Germline V CDR1 and CDR2: LGHNT, FRNRAP. This CDR3 is built from 15 residues. CDR3 region: CASGLGQGASYEQFF. The CDR3 bases that were read are TGTGCTAGTGGTTTGGGACAGGGGGCTTCCTATGAG.

CDR3 sequence reads: CASSIDGGEVYNEQFF. The sequenced CDR3 bases are TGTGCCAGTAGTATTGATGGGGGGGAGGTCTACAATGAG. This chain joins TRBV19 and TRBJ2-1; 7 bases are a match to TRBD2. The CDR3 end is not reached by the read, which stops 3 residues before it; the germline J gene fills it in. The junction had 8 bases not matched to a gene; V was cut back by 3 bases and J by 3 bases. The CDR3 sequence is 16 residues long. CDR1 LNHDA and CDR2 SQIVND come from the germline V gene (reference sequence).

As for this clone: The CDR3 extends 3 residues past the end of the read, so its final part is completed from the germline J gene. The rearrangement joins TRBV14 to TRBJ2-3; the D gene is possibly TRBD1 (5 bases). This CDR3 is built from 16 residues. CDR1 and CDR2 from the germline V gene are SGHDN and FVKESK. The ends were cut back, 0 bases at V and 2 bases at J, with 12 bases in the middle. CDR3 loop: CASSQDLGEITDTQYF. CDR3 DNA, as far as it was read: TGTGCCAGCAGCCAAGATCTAGGGGAAATCACAGATACG.

Comment on this clone: Read sequence stops 3 residues before the CDR3 end, and the germline J gene provides the missing end. V gene TRBV2 combines with J gene TRBJ2-5; a possible D gene is TRBD1 (6 bases). CDR3 length: 18 residues. Germline assignment: CDR1 SNHLY and CDR2 FYNNEI. Deletions cut 0 bases from V and 2 bases from J, with 19 bases between. The CDR3 here is CASSEASVQGLGQETQYF. Partial CDR3 DNA: TGTGCCAGCAGTGAAGCGTCGGTACAGGGTTTAGGGCAAGAGACC.

Concerning this clone: With the read ending 3 residues before the CDR3 end, the germline J gene is used to fill in that end. V is TRBV12-3 or TRBV12-4 and J is TRBJ2-7, with 7 bases that match TRBD1. J lost 1 base, V lost 4 bases, and 4 bases had no gene match. The CDR3 contains 14 residues. The part of the CDR3 DNA that was read is TGTGCCAGCAGTTCGGACAGGAATTCCTACGAG. Its protein is CASSSDRNSYE. The whole CDR3 is CASSSDRNSYEQYF.

A word on this clone: The CDR3 end is not reached by the read, which stops 3 residues before it; the germline J gene fills it in. The chain uses TRBV11-3 and TRBJ1-6; 8 nucleotides agree with TRBD1. Trimming took 1 base from V and 7 from J; bases not matched to a gene: 3. The germline CDR1 and CDR2 sequences are SGHNT and YENEEA. The CDR3 has 15 amino acids. The DNA read from the CDR3 is TGTGCCAGCAGCTTAGGGACAGGGAAAAATTCACCC. Encoded protein: CASSLGTGKNSP. From start to end, the CDR3 is CASSLGTGKNSPLHF.

Concerning this clone: From the germline J gene comes the end of the CDR3, since the read stops 3 residues before it. J is TRBJ1-1 and V is TRBV5-1, with D possibly being TRBD1 (5 bases). V shed 3 bases and J shed 3 bases, with 9 bases lying between them. The CDR3 sequence is 13 residues long. In germline, CDR1 is SGHRS, CDR2 YFSETQ. CDR3 sequence reads: CASSSKGDTEAFF. The covered CDR3 bases are TGCGCCAGCAGCTCCAAAGGGGACACTGAA.

CDR3 DNA, as far as it was read: TGCGCCAGCAGCCAAGATCCACCCCTAGCCAGCACAGATACG. Amino acid sequence: CASSQDPPLASTDT. The entire CDR3 protein is CASSQDPPLASTDTQYF. The genes are TRBV4-1 and TRBJ2-3; D is perhaps TRBD2 (5 bases). The read terminates 3 residues before the CDR3 end, so the remaining end is supplied by the germline J gene. The CDR3 consists of 17 residues. Looked up from germline, CDR1 is MGHRA and CDR2 is YSYEKL. Trimming took off 0 bases at V and 0 bases at J, with 13 bases between the two ends.

A note on this clone: The CDR3 extends 3 residues past the end of the read, so its final part is completed from the germline J gene. V usage is TRBV23-1 and J usage is TRBJ1-5; D is ambiguous. TRBV23-1 is assigned to the ORF class and has an uncertain function. Trimming took 1 base from V and 0 from J, leaving 10 bases between them. This CDR3 contains 16 residues. CDR3 protein: CASSQLERGSNQPQHF. CDR3 DNA, as far as it was read: TGCGCCAGCAGTCAATTAGAGCGTGGTAGCAATCAGCCC.